This T cell receptor (beta chain) was captured in a study of blood T cell repertoires in COVID-19. In the study overall: The United States, Italy and Spain provided the acute and convalescent COVID-19 samples.

Cohorts were determined from participant-reported clinical history. The assay was immunoSEQ multiplex PCR, and TCRdb's table has in-frame clones only and misses some. The sample yields more than 120,000 clones, 84% seen once. Trimming shortened V by 0 bases and J by 8 bases, and 16 bases separated the two germline ends. The germline V gene encodes CDR1 LNHDA and CDR2 SQIVND (reference sequence). The CDR3 has 15 amino acids. The rearrangement joins TRBV19 to TRBJ1-2; the D gene is possibly TRBD1 (6 bases). The TCR comes from a man aged 50 or older in a cohort exposed to, infected with or recovered from COVID-19 (not recorded which). Material for sequencing was PBMCs or T cells enriched from blood (not recorded which). The CDR3 region has the DNA TGTGCCAGTAGTATAGATCATCTGGGGGCCTTCGGCTACACCTTC. Protein product: CASSIDHLGAFGYTF.